This T cell receptor (beta chain) comes out of a study of T cells after somatic rescue of genetic block. Here immunoSEQ multiplex PCR was the method, and the copy in TCRdb shows in-frame clones only, minus some. This table holds some 15,000 clones, about 65% found once. The length of the CDR3 is 17 residues. V dropped 4 bases and J dropped 2 bases, with 21 bases sitting between them. Germline V lookup: CDR1 SGHNT, CDR2 YYREEE (reference sequence). V and J are TRBV5-4 and TRBJ2-5; TRBD1 might be the D (6 bases). This sequence originates from a man aged 18 to 29. Sequenced material: peripheral blood mononuclear cells (PBMCs). CDR3 sequence reads: CASSGMAGVRGQETQYF. CDR3 bases: TGTGCCAGCAGCGGGATGGCAGGGGTCAGGGGACAAGAGACCCAGTACTTC.